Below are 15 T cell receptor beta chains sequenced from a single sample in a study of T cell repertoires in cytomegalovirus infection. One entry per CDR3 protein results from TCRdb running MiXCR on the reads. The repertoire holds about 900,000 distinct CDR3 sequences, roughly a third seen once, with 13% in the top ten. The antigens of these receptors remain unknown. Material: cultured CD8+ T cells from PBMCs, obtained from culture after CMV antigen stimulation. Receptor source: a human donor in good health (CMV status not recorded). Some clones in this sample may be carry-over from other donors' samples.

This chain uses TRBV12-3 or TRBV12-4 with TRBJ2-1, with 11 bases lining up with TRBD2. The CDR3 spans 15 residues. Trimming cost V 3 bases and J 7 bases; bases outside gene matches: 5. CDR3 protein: CASSFILAGGNEQFF. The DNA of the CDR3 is TGTGCCAGCAGTTTCATTCTAGCGGGAGGTAATGAGCAGTTCTTC.

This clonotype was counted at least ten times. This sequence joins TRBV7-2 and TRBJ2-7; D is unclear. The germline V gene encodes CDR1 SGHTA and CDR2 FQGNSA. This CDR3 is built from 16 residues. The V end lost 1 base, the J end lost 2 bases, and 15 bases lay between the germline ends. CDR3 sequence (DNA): TGTGCCAGCAGCTTAGAGAATTACGCACTTACCTACGAGCAGTACTTC. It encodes CASSLENYALTYEQYF.

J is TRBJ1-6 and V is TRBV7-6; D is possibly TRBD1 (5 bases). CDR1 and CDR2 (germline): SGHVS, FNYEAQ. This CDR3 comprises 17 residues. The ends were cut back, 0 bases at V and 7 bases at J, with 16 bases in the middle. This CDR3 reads CASSLAFTTTGNSPLHF. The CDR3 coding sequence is TGTGCCAGCAGCTTAGCGTTCACCACAACAGGCAATTCACCCCTCCACTTT.

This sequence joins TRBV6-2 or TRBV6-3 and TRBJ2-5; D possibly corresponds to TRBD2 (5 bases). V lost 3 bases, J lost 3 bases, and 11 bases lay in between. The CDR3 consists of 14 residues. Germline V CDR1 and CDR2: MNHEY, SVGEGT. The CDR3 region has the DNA TGTGCCAGCAGTTATCCGACACTAGAAGAGACCCAGTACTTC. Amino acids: CASSYPTLEETQYF.

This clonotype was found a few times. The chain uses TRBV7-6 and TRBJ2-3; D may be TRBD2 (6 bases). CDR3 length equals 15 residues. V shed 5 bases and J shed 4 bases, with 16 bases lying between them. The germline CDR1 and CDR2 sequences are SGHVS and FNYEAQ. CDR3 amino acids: CASSNRIAAADTQYF. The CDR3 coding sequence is TGTGCCAGCAGCAATCGGATAGCGGCGGCAGATACGCAGTATTTT.

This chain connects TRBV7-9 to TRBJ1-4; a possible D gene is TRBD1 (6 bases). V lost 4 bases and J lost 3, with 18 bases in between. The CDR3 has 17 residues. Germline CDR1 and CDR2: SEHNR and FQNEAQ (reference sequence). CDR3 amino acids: CASSSPEAGAANEKLFF. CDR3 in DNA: TGTGCCAGCAGCTCCCCAGAAGCGGGGGCCGCTAATGAAAAACTGTTTTTT.

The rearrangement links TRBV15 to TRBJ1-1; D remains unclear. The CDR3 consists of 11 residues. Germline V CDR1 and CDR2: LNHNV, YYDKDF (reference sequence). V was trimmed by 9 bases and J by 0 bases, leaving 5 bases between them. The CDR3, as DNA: TGTGCCACACAGATGAACACTGAAGCTTTCTTT. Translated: CATQMNTEAFF.

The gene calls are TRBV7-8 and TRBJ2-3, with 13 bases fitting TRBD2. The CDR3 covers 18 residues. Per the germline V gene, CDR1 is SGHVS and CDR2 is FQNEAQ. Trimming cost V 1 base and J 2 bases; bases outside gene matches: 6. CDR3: CASSLVLAGGQDTDTQYF. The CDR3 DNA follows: TGTGCCAGCAGCTTAGTACTAGCGGGGGGGCAGGACACAGATACGCAGTATTTT.

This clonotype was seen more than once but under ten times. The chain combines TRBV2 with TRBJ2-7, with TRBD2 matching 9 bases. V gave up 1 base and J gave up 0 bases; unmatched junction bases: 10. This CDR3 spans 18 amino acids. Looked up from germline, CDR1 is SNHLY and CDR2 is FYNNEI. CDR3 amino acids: CASSEGAAGGHYSYEQYF. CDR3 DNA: TGTGCCAGCAGTGAAGGAGCAGCGGGGGGACACTACTCCTACGAGCAGTACTTC.

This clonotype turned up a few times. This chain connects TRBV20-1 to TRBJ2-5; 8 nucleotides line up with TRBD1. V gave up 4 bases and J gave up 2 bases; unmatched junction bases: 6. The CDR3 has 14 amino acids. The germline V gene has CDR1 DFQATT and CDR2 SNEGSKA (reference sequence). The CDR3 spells CSANGQGGQETQYF. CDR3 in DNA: TGCAGTGCTAATGGACAGGGTGGACAAGAGACCCAGTACTTC.

Here the CDR3 reads CASSRAWGHEQYF. CDR3 coding DNA: TGTGCCAGTAGTAGAGCGTGGGGTCACGAGCAGTACTTC. This sequence joins TRBV19 and TRBJ2-7; no clear D gene. Trimming stripped 4 bases from V and 5 bases from J, with 12 bases between. The germline V gene encodes CDR1 LNHDA and CDR2 SQIVND (reference sequence). CDR3 size: 13 residues. Full variable domain (missing parts from reference TRBV19 and TRBJ2-7): DGGITQSPKYLFRKEGQNVTLSCEQNLNHDAMYWYRQDPGQGLRLIYYSQIVNDFQKGDIAEGYSVSREKKESFPLTVTSAQKNPTAFYLCASSRAWGHEQYFGPGTRLTVT.

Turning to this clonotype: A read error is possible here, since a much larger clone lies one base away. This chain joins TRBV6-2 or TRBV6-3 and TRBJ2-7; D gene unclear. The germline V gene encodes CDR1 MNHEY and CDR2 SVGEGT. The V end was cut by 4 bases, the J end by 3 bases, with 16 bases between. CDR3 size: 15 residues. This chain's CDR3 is CASSSLRSLIYEQYV. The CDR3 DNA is TGTGCCAGCAGTTCGCTGAGATCCTTGATCTACGAGCAGTACGTC.

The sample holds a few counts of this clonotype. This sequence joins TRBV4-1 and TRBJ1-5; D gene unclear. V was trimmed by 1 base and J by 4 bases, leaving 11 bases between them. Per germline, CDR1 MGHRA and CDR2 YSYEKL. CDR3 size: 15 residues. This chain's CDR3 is CASSQVGEHNQPQHF. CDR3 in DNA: TGCGCCAGCAGCCAAGTCGGGGAACATAATCAGCCCCAGCATTTT.

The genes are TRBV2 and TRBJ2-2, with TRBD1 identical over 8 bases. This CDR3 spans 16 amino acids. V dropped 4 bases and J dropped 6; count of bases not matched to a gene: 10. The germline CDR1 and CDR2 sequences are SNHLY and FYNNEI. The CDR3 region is CASSGSFDRGPGELFF. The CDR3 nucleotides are TGTGCCAGCAGTGGGTCTTTCGACAGGGGCCCCGGGGAGCTGTTTTTT. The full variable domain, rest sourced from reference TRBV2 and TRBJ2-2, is EPEVTQTPSHQVTQMGQEVILRCVPISNHLYFYWYRQILGQKVEFLVSFYNNEISEKSEIFDDQFSVERPDGSNFTLKIRSTKLEDSAMYFCASSGSFDRGPGELFFGEGSRLTVL.

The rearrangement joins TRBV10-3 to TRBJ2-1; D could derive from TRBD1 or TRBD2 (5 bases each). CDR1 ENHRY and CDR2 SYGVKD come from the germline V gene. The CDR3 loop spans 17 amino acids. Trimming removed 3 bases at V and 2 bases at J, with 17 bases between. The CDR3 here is CAISDPDWGTPYNEQFF. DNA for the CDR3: TGTGCCATCAGTGATCCGGACTGGGGGACCCCCTACAATGAGCAGTTCTTC.